These 25 T cell receptor beta chains came from one sample sequenced in a study of T cell responses to AZD1222 COVID-19 vaccine. Sequencing was performed with immunoSEQ multiplex PCR; in TCRdb, only in-frame clones are kept and a portion is missing. The sample includes 180,000 or so clones, 90% to 95% of them seen just once. Material: peripheral blood, obtained on day 0 of AZD1222 vaccination. The receptors stem from an adult in good health.

V gene TRBV5-1 combines with J gene TRBJ1-2, with D unclear. V was pared by 0 bases and J by 3 bases, with 6 bases between. CDR1 SGHRS and CDR2 YFSETQ come from the germline V gene. This CDR3 region has 13 residues. The CDR3 loop reads CASSLEDDYGYTF. The DNA of the CDR3 is TGCGCCAGCAGCTTGGAGGACGACTATGGCTACACCTTC.

V usage is TRBV7-2 and J usage is TRBJ1-1; TRBD1 agrees at 8 bases. Per the germline V gene, CDR1 is SGHTA and CDR2 is FQGNSA. The CDR3 loop spans 14 amino acids. V lost 6 bases and J lost 4; bases outside the gene matches: 7. The CDR3 here is CASSVQGAVTEAFF. DNA of the CDR3: TGTGCCAGCAGTGTTCAGGGGGCGGTCACTGAAGCTTTCTTT.

The rearrangement joins TRBV19 to TRBJ1-2; TRBD1 agrees at 7 bases. This CDR3 comprises 15 residues. Germline loops: CDR1 LNHDA, CDR2 SQIVND (reference sequence). The V segment lost 7 bases and the J segment 8 bases; nucleotides outside the gene matches: 16. CDR3 nucleotide sequence: TGTGCCAGTAACCTTCTCCCCCGCAGGGGGGGAGGCTACACCTTC. It yields the protein CASNLLPRRGGGYTF.

The gene calls are TRBV29-1 and TRBJ1-1, with D unclear. Germline CDR1 is SQVTM and CDR2 is ANQGSEA. The CDR3 sequence is 13 residues long. The germline V and J ends were trimmed by 1 base and 9 bases, with 15 bases remaining between them. In DNA form, the CDR3 reads TGCAGCGTTGAAGTCGCGGCCAGTTCCCAAGCTTTCTTT. As protein: CSVEVAASSQAFF.

This clone appeared a single time. The chain couples TRBV3-1 (or the pseudogene TRBV3-2) to TRBJ2-5; TRBD2 might be the D (5 bases). The germline V and J ends were trimmed by 0 bases and 1 base, with 15 bases remaining between them. Germline CDR1 LGHDT, CDR2 YNNKEL (reference sequence). CDR3 length: 17 amino acids. This CDR3 reads CASSQDRVRRVQETQYF. CDR3 nucleotides: TGTGCCAGCAGCCAAGATCGGGTCCGGCGGGTCCAAGAGACCCAGTACTTC.

V is TRBV5-1 and J is TRBJ2-2; 8 nucleotides line up with TRBD1. This CDR3 contains 16 residues. The trim removed 3 bases at V and 3 bases at J, leaving 7 bases unmatched. CDR1 is SGHRS and CDR2 is YFSETQ in the germline V gene. The CDR3: CASSSNRDRYTGELFF. The CDR3 DNA follows: TGCGCCAGCAGCTCAAACCGGGACAGGTACACCGGGGAGCTGTTTTTT.

The gene calls are TRBV25-1 and TRBJ1-1, with D uncertain. The CDR3 runs to 15 residues. Trimming removed 6 bases from V and 0 bases from J, with 14 bases in between. CDR1 and CDR2 from the germline V gene are MGHDK and SYGVNS. The CDR3 loop is CASSPITIMNTEAFF. The CDR3 DNA sequence: TGTGCCAGCAGCCCGATTACTATTATGAACACTGAAGCTTTCTTT.

The chain is built from TRBV28 and TRBJ2-2; TRBD2 matches 11 bases. V gave up 4 bases and J gave up 7 bases; unmatched junction bases: 14. The CDR3 has 18 residues. The germline V gene has CDR1 MDHEN and CDR2 SYDVKM. CDR3 nucleotide sequence: TGTGCCAGCAGTTCCTACCTTTTAGCGGGAGGGCAGAACGGGGAGCTGTTTTTT. Its translation: CASSSYLLAGGQNGELFF. Filled out from reference TRBV28 and TRBJ2-2, the complete variable domain reads DVKVTQSSRYLVKRTGEKVFLECVQDMDHENMFWYRQDPGLGLRLIYFSYDVKMKEKGDIPEGYSVSREKKERFSLILESASTNQTSMYLCASSSYLLAGGQNGELFFGEGSRLTVL.

V usage is TRBV27 and J usage is TRBJ2-1, with 7 bases lining up with TRBD2. After removal of 7 bases from V and 6 bases from J, the junction contained 6 bases not matched to a gene. The CDR3 is 13 amino acids. The germline gives CDR1 MNHEY, CDR2 SMNVEV (reference sequence). CDR3 amino acids: CASTGGTVNEQFF. CDR3 nucleotides: TGTGCCAGCACGGGGGGTACCGTCAATGAGCAGTTCTTC.

With regard to this clone: At the DNA level, this CDR3 is encoded by other sequences in the same sample as well. The chain joins TRBV5-1 to TRBJ2-5; D is uncertain. The CDR3 has 13 residues. V was clipped by 0 bases and J by 2 bases, with 5 bases between them. In germline, CDR1 is SGHRS, CDR2 YFSETQ. CDR3 DNA: TGCGCCAGCAGCTTGGGCCTTCAAGAGACCCAGTACTTC. Its protein is CASSLGLQETQYF.

The chain carries TRBV2 and TRBJ2-2; TRBD2 matches 15 bases. Trimming removed 6 bases from V and 6 bases from J; junction bases left unmatched: 2. Germline V gene sequence: CDR1 SNHLY, CDR2 FYNNEI. The CDR3 is 15 residues long. CDR3 amino acids: CASRGTSGRSGELFF. In nucleotides, the CDR3 is TGTGCCAGCAGAGGGACTAGCGGGAGGTCCGGGGAGCTGTTTTTT.

Only one count was recorded for this clone. V and J are TRBV28 and TRBJ2-1; 7 nucleotides line up with TRBD2. The CDR3 runs to 12 residues. Per the germline V gene, CDR1 is MDHEN and CDR2 is SYDVKM. V trimming: 10 bases; J trimming: 7 bases; junction bases outside the gene matches: 7. CDR3 DNA: TGTGCCACAGCGACTAGCTGGAATGAGCAGTTCTTC. It is translated as CATATSWNEQFF.

The chain joins TRBV5-4 to TRBJ1-2, with TRBD1 as a possible D gene (5 bases). The V gene lost 2 bases and the J gene lost 4 bases, with 12 bases spanning the gap. Germline V gene data show CDR1 as SGHNT and CDR2 as YYREEE (reference sequence). The CDR3 covers 14 residues. DNA for the CDR3: TGTGCCAGCAGCTTCGCCGGGACGGTCTATGGCTACACCTTC. Its protein product is CASSFAGTVYGYTF. Looking up the rest from reference TRBV5-4 and TRBJ1-2 gives the full variable domain: ETGVTQSPTHLIKTRGQQVTLRCSSQSGHNTVSWYQQALGQGPQFIFQYYREEENGRGNFPPRFSGLQFPNYSSELNVNALELDDSALYLCASSFAGTVYGYTFGSGTRLTVV.

This chain uses TRBV27 with TRBJ2-1; the D is unclear. Trimming stripped 4 bases from V and 5 bases from J, with 12 bases between. The germline CDR1 and CDR2 sequences are MNHEY and SMNVEV (reference sequence). The CDR3 contains 14 residues. The CDR3 DNA follows: TGTGCCAGCAGTTCTCTTATGGCAGACAATGAGCAGTTCTTC. This sequence encodes CASSSLMADNEQFF.

This clone showed up just once. The CDR3 loop is CASSLVGENRETQYF. In nucleotides, the CDR3 is TGCGCCAGCAGCTTGGTGGGAGAGAACAGGGAGACCCAGTACTTC. The V call is TRBV5-1, the J call TRBJ2-5; D possibly matches TRBD1 or TRBD2 (5 bases each). The CDR3 has 15 residues. Germline CDR1 reads SGHRS; CDR2 reads YFSETQ. Trimming took 0 bases from V and 5 from J, leaving 14 bases between them.

V gene TRBV4-1 combines with J gene TRBJ2-1; D unclear. CDR3 size: 14 residues. CDR1 MGHRA and CDR2 YSYEKL come from the germline V gene. V lost 0 bases and J lost 6, with 9 bases in between. The CDR3, as DNA: TGCGCCAGCAGCCAAGATTCACAGAGCAATGAGCAGTTCTTC. This encodes CASSQDSQSNEQFF.

This chain connects TRBV7-2 to TRBJ2-2; the D call may be TRBD1 or TRBD2 (5 bases each). Germline V gene lookup returns CDR1 SGHTA and CDR2 FQGNSA. The CDR3 loop spans 15 amino acids. V dropped 5 bases and J dropped 5 bases, with 15 bases sitting between them. The CDR3 DNA is TGTGCCAGCAGCGGTTGGGGGAGAAGTACCGGGGAGCTGTTTTTT. Its translation is CASSGWGRSTGELFF.

The gene calls are TRBV12-3 or TRBV12-4 and TRBJ1-2, with D possibly matching TRBD1 (5 bases). This CDR3 is 13 amino acids long. V shed 3 bases and J shed 2 bases, with 7 bases lying between them. In DNA form, the CDR3 reads TGTGCCAGCAGTTTCCGGGGGAACTATGGCTACACCTTC. It specifies CASSFRGNYGYTF.

The chain combines TRBV12-3 or TRBV12-4 with TRBJ2-1; possibly TRBD2 for D (5 bases). The CDR3 loop spans 13 amino acids. Trimming cost V 3 bases and J 10 bases, with 13 bases left between them. The CDR3 loop is CASSFVGEGEQFF. CDR3 nucleotides: TGTGCCAGCAGTTTTGTGGGAGAGGGAGAGCAGTTCTTC.

This chain joins TRBV14 and TRBJ1-6; D gene uncertain. V was shortened by 1 base and J by 7 bases, with 5 bases between the two germline ends. The CDR3 totals 13 residues. Germline V gene sequence: CDR1 SGHDN, CDR2 FVKESK. The CDR3 reads CASSQVSNSPLHF. CDR3 in DNA: TGTGCCAGCAGCCAAGTTTCGAATTCACCCCTCCACTTT.

The genes are TRBV29-1 and TRBJ1-2, with no clear D. V shed 0 bases and J shed 8 bases, with 19 bases lying between them. Germline CDR1 SQVTM, CDR2 ANQGSEA. This CDR3 spans 15 amino acids. The CDR3 nucleotides are TGCAGCGTTGAAGAGCCGAACAGCCAACCTTGGGGCTACACCTTC. The encoded protein is CSVEEPNSQPWGYTF.

CDR3 nucleotide sequence: TGCGCCAGCAGTGAAGGGGACTCCTATGGCTACACCTTC. This sequence encodes CASSEGDSYGYTF. The chain combines TRBV10-1 with TRBJ1-2, with D maybe TRBD1 (5 bases). Trimming left V 3 bases short and J 4 bases short, with 9 bases between. This CDR3 spans 13 amino acids. Germline-derived CDR1 and CDR2 are WNHNN and SYGVQD (reference sequence).

The V gene is TRBV5-8, the J gene TRBJ2-7; tentative D call: TRBD2 (6 bases). Germline lookup yields CDR1 SGHTS and CDR2 YDEGEE. Trimming stripped 2 bases from V and 0 bases from J, with 15 bases between. CDR3 length: 16 amino acids. CDR3 region: CASSFPRGKSSYEQYF. CDR3 coding DNA: TGTGCCAGCAGCTTCCCCCGGGGGAAGAGCTCCTACGAGCAGTACTTC.

For the CDR3, the DNA is TGTGCCAGCAGATCCCCATTCCCCAAATCCGGGACGCCTTCCTACAATGAGCAGTTCTTC. It is translated as CASRSPFPKSGTPSYNEQFF. This chain uses TRBV27 with TRBJ2-1; either TRBD1 or TRBD2 may fit D (5 bases each). Germline V CDR1 and CDR2: MNHEY, SMNVEV (reference sequence). This CDR3 spans 20 amino acids. Trimming took 6 bases from V and 1 from J, leaving 28 bases between them.

The CDR3 loop is CASSHATGLGLTEAFF. The CDR3 DNA follows: TGCGCCAGCAGCCACGCGACAGGATTGGGTTTGACTGAAGCTTTCTTT. This rearrangement joins TRBV4-1 to TRBJ1-1; D may be TRBD1 (6 bases). Germline V gives CDR1 MGHRA, CDR2 YSYEKL. V shed 3 bases and J shed 5 bases, with 19 bases lying between them. This CDR3 spans 16 amino acids.